These T cell receptor beta chains were read from a single sample in a study of cytomegalovirus exposure and HLA in healthy donors. Using immunoSEQ multiplex PCR, the repertoire was profiled, and TCRdb retains in-frame clones only, with some absent. This table holds approximately 150,000 clones, about four fifths found once. Sequencing was carried out using PBMCs. Receptors originate from a man aged 45-65 years in good health and CMV-seropositive. CDR3s include the opening cysteine and the closing phenylalanine or tryptophan. D genes are given only for firm matches. Size is omitted from some rows. Given values are once, few, many or a class for expanded clones.

j_call clone_size v_call d_call cdr3_aa cdr3_nt
TRBJ2-7 - TRBV7-2 TRBD2 CASSLAGGPYEQYF TGTGCCAGCAGCTTAGCGGGAGGGCCCTACGAGCAGTACTTC
TRBJ2-7 - TRBV2 TRBD1 CASSAWTGDSYEQYF TGTGCCAGCAGTGCCTGGACAGGGGACTCCTACGAGCAGTACTTC
TRBJ2-7 - TRBV7-2 TRBD1 CASSLRVQGAEEQYF TGTGCCAGCAGCTTACGGGTCCAGGGGGCTGAAGAGCAGTACTTC
TRBJ1-5 once TRBV2 - CASSGDRSNQPQHF TGTGCCAGCAGTGGCGATCGGAGCAATCAGCCCCAGCATTTT
TRBJ1-3 - TRBV28 TRBD1 CASSIQGARNTIYF TGTGCCAGCAGCATACAGGGGGCCAGGAACACCATATATTTT
TRBJ1-6 - TRBV6-4 - CASSANRNSPLHF TGTGCCAGCAGTGCGAACAGGAATTCACCCCTCCACTTT
TRBJ2-5 - TRBV30 - CAWGNSPIGAQYF TGTGCCTGGGGGAATAGCCCAATCGGGGCCCAGTACTTC
TRBJ1-1 - TRBV5-1 TRBD1 CASSLTGGDTEAFF TGCGCCAGCAGCTTGACAGGGGGAGACACTGAAGCTTTCTTT
TRBJ1-2 - TRBV5-4 TRBD1 CASSIGGNYGYTF TGTGCCAGCAGCATAGGGGGCAACTATGGCTACACCTTC
TRBJ1-2 few TRBV14 - CASSQDSGAGRSYGYTF TGTGCCAGCAGCCAAGATTCCGGAGCGGGCAGGAGCTATGGCTACACCTTC
TRBJ1-1 - TRBV29-1 - CSVKGQMNTEAFF TGCAGCGTCAAAGGACAGATGAACACTGAAGCTTTCTTT
TRBJ2-4 few TRBV12-2 - CVIRVSGRGGGLKAKNIQYF TGTGTCATACGGGTTAGCGGGAGGGGAGGGGGTTTAAAAGCCAAAAACATTCAGTACTTC
TRBJ2-7 - TRBV9 - CASSVAPTESHEQYF TGTGCCAGCAGCGTAGCCCCGACAGAGAGTCACGAGCAGTACTTC
TRBJ1-3 once TRBV6-6 TRBD1 CASSSGTGSGNTIYF TGTGCCAGCAGTTCGGGGACAGGGTCGGGAAACACCATATATTTT
TRBJ2-7 - TRBV30 TRBD1 CAWTYRGQSYEQYF TGTGCCTGGACCTACAGGGGGCAGAGCTACGAGCAGTACTTC
TRBJ1-4 - TRBV27 - CASSFRAAGEKLFF TGTGCCAGCAGTTTCAGGGCCGCTGGGGAAAAACTGTTTTTT
TRBJ1-1 - TRBV6-5 - CASSHARGLGTEAFF TGTGCCAGCAGTCACGCCAGGGGTCTAGGCACTGAAGCTTTCTTT
TRBJ1-2 - TRBV6-5 - CASSPGSVNYGYTF TGTGCCAGCAGCCCCGGGTCAGTAAACTATGGCTACACCTTC
TRBJ2-5 once TRBV6-1 TRBD2 CASRRGEEETQYF TGTGCCAGCAGGCGGGGGGAGGAAGAGACCCAGTACTTC
TRBJ2-3 once TRBV5-1 - CASSSDRVGGDTQYF TGCGCCAGCAGCTCCGACAGGGTGGGAGGAGATACGCAGTATTTT
TRBJ1-1 - TRBV10-3 TRBD1 CAISDRGQGGTEAFF TGTGCCATCAGTGACCGAGGACAGGGAGGAACTGAAGCTTTCTTT
TRBJ2-3 - TRBV28 - CASSQTGTDTQYF TGTGCCAGCAGCCAGACAGGCACAGATACGCAGTATTTT
TRBJ1-2 once TRBV9 - CASSLGGAGYGYTF TGTGCCAGCAGCCTTGGGGGGGCGGGCTATGGCTACACCTTC
TRBJ1-5 - TRBV4-3 TRBD1 CASSLGTGSNQPQHF TGCGCCAGCAGCCTCGGGACAGGGAGCAATCAGCCCCAGCATTTT
TRBJ1-1 - TRBV28 - CASSFNRNTEAFF TGTGCCAGCAGTTTTAACAGAAACACTGAAGCTTTCTTT
TRBJ2-5 - TRBV11-2 TRBD1 CASSLRGQSSETQYF TGTGCCAGCAGCTTAAGGGGACAGAGCTCGGAGACCCAGTACTTC
TRBJ2-2 - TRBV27 - CASSSANTGELFF TGTGCCAGCAGTTCCGCGAACACCGGGGAGCTGTTTTTT
TRBJ2-7 - TRBV5-5 TRBD2 CASRRLTSAPYEQYF TGTGCCAGCAGGCGACTCACTAGCGCGCCCTACGAGCAGTACTTC
TRBJ2-3 - TRBV28 - CASDSNWVGSTDTQYF TGTGCCAGCGACTCTAACTGGGTGGGTAGCACAGATACGCAGTATTTT
TRBJ2-3 few TRBV5-1 TRBD2 CASSLVSGKQDTQYF TGCGCCAGCAGCTTGGTGAGCGGGAAACAAGATACGCAGTATTTT
TRBJ2-5 - TRBV18 - CASSPGSGYQETQYF TGTGCCAGCTCACCAGGATCAGGGTACCAAGAGACCCAGTACTTC
TRBJ2-2 - TRBV30 - CAWKGGGKNTGELFF TGTGCCTGGAAGGGGGGAGGGAAAAACACCGGGGAGCTGTTTTTT
TRBJ2-5 - TRBV5-8 - CASSWRGLYQETQYF TGTGCCAGCAGCTGGAGGGGCCTGTACCAAGAGACCCAGTACTTC
TRBJ1-1 - TRBV11-2 - CASSTGLGSEAFF TGTGCCAGCAGCACAGGGTTGGGTTCTGAAGCTTTCTTT
TRBJ2-5 - TRBV4-1 TRBD2 CASSQEEASGHQETQYF TGCGCCAGCAGCCAAGAGGAGGCTAGCGGCCACCAAGAGACCCAGTACTTC
TRBJ1-5 - TRBV6-6 TRBD1 CASSHGQASTQPQHF TGTGCCAGCAGTCATGGACAGGCGTCCACCCAGCCCCAGCATTTT
TRBJ1-3 - TRBV6-6 - CASSYRGSGNTIYF TGTGCCAGCAGTTACCGAGGATCGGGGAACACCATATATTTT
TRBJ1-1 - TRBV28 TRBD1 CASSSPGQNSNTEAFF TGTGCCAGCAGCTCCCCGGGACAGAATTCGAACACTGAAGCTTTCTTT
TRBJ1-4 - TRBV5-1 - CASSPGRGDFEKLFF TGCGCCAGCAGTCCCGGGAGAGGGGACTTTGAAAAACTGTTTTTT
TRBJ1-5 - TRBV30 - CAWSVASDQPQHF TGTGCCTGGAGTGTAGCTAGCGATCAGCCCCAGCATTTT
TRBJ2-3 - TRBV4-1 TRBD2 CASSQARLAGGPDTQYF TGCGCCAGCAGCCAAGCGAGACTAGCGGGAGGACCAGATACGCAGTATTTT
TRBJ2-3 - TRBV11-2 - CASSLGAGSPTDTQYF TGTGCCAGCAGCTTAGGGGCGGGGTCCCCCACAGATACGCAGTATTTT
TRBJ2-2 - TRBV10-2 - CASSRQDSNTGELFF TGCGCCAGCAGTCGGCAGGACTCGAACACCGGGGAGCTGTTTTTT
TRBJ1-1 - TRBV5-6 - CASSWQGLNTEAFF TGTGCCAGCAGCTGGCAGGGATTAAACACTGAAGCTTTCTTT
TRBJ1-1 once TRBV5-1 - CASSLAEAMNTEAFF TGCGCCAGCAGCTTGGCGGAGGCCATGAACACTGAAGCTTTCTTT
TRBJ2-1 - TRBV7-9 TRBD1 CASSEGQLTVDEQFF TGTGCCAGCAGCGAGGGACAGTTGACGGTCGATGAGCAGTTCTTC
TRBJ1-2 - TRBV19 - CASSTDSWASGYTF TGTGCCAGTAGTACGGACAGCTGGGCATCTGGCTACACCTTC
TRBJ2-7 - TRBV5-8 TRBD1 CASSLMWVARGSPSSYEQYF TGTGCCAGCAGCTTGATGTGGGTCGCCAGGGGGTCTCCAAGCTCCTACGAGCAGTACTTC
TRBJ1-3 few TRBV7-9 - CASSEAAGASGNTIYF TGTGCCAGCAGCGAGGCTGCAGGGGCCTCTGGAAACACCATATATTTT